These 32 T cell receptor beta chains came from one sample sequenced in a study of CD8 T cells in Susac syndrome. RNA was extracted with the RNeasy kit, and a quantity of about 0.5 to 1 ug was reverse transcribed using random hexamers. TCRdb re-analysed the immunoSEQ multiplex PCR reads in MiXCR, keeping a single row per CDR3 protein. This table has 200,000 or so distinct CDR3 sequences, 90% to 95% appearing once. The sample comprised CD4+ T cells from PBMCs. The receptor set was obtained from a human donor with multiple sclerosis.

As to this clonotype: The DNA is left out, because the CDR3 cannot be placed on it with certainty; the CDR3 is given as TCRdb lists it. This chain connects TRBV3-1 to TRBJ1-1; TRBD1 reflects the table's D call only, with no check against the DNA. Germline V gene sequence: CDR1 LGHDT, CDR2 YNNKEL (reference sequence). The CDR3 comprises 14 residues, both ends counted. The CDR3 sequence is CASSRTVLGGEAFF.

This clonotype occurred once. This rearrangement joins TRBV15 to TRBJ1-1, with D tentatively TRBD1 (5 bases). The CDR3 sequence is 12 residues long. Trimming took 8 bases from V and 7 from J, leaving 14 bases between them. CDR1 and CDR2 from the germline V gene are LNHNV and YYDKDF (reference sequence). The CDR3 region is CATLGVTDEAFF. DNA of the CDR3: TGTGCCACCCTAGGGGTGACAGATGAAGCTTTCTTT.

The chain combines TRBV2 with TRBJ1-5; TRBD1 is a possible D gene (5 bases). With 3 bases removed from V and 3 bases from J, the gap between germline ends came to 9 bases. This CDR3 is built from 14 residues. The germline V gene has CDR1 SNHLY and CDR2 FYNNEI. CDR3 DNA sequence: TGTGCCAGCAGTGATTACAGGTCCAATCAGCCCCAGCATTTT. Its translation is CASSDYRSNQPQHF.

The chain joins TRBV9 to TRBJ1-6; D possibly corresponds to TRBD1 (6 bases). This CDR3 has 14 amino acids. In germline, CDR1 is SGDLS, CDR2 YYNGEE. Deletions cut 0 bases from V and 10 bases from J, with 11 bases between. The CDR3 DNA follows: TGTGCCAGCAGCGTAGAGGGGGAGGGATCACCCCTCCACTTT. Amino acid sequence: CASSVEGEGSPLHF.

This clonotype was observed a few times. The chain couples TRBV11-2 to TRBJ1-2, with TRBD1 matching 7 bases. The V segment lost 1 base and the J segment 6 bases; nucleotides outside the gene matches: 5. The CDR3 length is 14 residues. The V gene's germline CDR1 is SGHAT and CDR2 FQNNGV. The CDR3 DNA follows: TGTGCCAGCAGCTTAGTACAGGGGATCCATGGCTACACCTTC. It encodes CASSLVQGIHGYTF.

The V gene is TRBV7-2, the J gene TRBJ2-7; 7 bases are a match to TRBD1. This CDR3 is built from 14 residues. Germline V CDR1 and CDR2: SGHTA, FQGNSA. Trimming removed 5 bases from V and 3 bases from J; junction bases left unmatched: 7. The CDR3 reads CASSRQGEGYEQYF. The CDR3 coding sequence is TGTGCCAGCAGCAGACAGGGAGAGGGCTACGAGCAGTACTTC.

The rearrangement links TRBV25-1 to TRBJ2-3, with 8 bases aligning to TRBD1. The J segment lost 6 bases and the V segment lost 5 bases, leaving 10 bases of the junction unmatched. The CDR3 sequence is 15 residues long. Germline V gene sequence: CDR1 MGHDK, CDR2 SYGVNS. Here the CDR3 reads CASSKTGEPYDTQYF. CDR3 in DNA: TGTGCCAGCAGTAAGACAGGGGAGCCCTACGATACGCAGTATTTT.

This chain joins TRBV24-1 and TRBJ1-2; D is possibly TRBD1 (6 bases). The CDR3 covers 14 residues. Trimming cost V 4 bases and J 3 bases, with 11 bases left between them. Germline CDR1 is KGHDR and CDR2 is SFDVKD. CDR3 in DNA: TGTGCCACCAGTGACCGGACAGTACACTATGGCTACACCTTC. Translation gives CATSDRTVHYGYTF.

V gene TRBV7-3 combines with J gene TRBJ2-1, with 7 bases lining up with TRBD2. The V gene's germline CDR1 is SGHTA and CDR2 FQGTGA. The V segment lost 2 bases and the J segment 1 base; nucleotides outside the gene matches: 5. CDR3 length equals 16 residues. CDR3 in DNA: TGTGCCAGCAGCTTATGGAGCGGGATATCCTACAATGAGCAGTTCTTC. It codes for CASSLWSGISYNEQFF.

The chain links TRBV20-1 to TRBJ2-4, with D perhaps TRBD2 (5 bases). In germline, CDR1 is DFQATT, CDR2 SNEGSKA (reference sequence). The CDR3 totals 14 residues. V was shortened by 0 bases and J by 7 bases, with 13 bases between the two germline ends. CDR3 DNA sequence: TGCAGTGCTAGAGAGGAGGAGACCCTCAACATTCAGTACTTC. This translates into CSAREEETLNIQYF.

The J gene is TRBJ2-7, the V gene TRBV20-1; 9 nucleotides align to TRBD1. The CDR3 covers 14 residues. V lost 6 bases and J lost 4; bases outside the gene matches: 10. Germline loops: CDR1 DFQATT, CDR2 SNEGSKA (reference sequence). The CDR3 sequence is CSATGTGFGYEQYF. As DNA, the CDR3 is TGCAGTGCCACCGGGACAGGGTTCGGGTACGAGCAGTACTTC.

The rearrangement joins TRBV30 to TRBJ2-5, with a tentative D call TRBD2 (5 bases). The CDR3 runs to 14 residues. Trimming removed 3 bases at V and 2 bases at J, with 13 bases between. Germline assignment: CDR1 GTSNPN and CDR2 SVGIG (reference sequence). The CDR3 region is CAWSLNSGQETQYF. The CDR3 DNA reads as TGTGCCTGGAGCCTCAACAGCGGTCAAGAGACCCAGTACTTC.

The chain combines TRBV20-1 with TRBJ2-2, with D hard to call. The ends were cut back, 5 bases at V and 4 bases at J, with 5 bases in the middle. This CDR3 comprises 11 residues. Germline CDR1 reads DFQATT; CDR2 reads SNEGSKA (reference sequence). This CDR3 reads CSALTTGELFF. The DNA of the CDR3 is TGCAGTGCTTTGACCACCGGGGAGCTGTTTTTT.

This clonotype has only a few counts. DNA for the CDR3: TGTGCCTGGAGTGTCGGGAACCAAGAGACCCAGTACTTC. Encoded protein: CAWSVGNQETQYF. The chain combines TRBV30 with TRBJ2-5; a possible D gene is TRBD2 (5 bases). Trimming removed 0 bases at V and 0 bases at J, with 5 bases between. The CDR3 consists of 13 residues. CDR1 GTSNPN and CDR2 SVGIG come from the germline V gene (reference sequence).

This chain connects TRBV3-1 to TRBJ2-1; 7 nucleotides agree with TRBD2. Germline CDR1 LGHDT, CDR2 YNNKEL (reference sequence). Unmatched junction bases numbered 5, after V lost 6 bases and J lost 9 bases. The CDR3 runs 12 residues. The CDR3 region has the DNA TGTGCCAGCAGACGGACTAGTTCTGAGCAGTTCTTC. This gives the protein CASRRTSSEQFF.

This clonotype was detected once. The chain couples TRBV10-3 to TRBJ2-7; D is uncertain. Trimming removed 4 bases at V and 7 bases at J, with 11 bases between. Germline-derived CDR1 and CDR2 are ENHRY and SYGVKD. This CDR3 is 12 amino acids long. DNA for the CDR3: TGTGCCATCAGTGCTAGGCAGTTGGAGCAGTACTTC. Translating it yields CAISARQLEQYF.

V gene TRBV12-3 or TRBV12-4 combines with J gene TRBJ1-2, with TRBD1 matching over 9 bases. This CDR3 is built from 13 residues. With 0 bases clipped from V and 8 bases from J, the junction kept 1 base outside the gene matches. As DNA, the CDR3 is TGTGCCAGCAGTTTAGCGACAGGGGGAGGCTACACCTTC. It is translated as CASSLATGGGYTF.

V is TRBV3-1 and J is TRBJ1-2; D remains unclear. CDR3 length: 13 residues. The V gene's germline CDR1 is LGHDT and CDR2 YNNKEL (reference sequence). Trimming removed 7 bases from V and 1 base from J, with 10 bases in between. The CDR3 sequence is CASTQSFNYGYTF. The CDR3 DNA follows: TGTGCCAGCACGCAGTCATTTAACTATGGCTACACCTTC.

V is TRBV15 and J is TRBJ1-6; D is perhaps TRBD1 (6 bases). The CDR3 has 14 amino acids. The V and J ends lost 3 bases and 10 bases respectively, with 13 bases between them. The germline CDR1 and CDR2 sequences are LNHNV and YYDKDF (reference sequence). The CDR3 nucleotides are TGTGCCACCAGCAGGGGAGGGGGGGGATCACCCCTCCACTTT. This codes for CATSRGGGGSPLHF.

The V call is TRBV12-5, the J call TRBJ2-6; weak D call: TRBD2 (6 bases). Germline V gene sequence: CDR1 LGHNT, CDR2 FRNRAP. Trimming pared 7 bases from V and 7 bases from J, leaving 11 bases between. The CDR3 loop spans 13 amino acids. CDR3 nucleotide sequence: TGTGCTAGTGCCCCGGGGGAAGCCAACGTCCTGACTTTC. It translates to CASAPGEANVLTF.

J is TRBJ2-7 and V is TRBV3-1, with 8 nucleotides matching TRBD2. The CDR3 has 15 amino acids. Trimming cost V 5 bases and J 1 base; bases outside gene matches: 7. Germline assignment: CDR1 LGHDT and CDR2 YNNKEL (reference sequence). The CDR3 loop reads CASSSIGLASYEQYF. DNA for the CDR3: TGTGCCAGCAGCTCAATAGGACTAGCATCCTACGAGCAGTACTTC.

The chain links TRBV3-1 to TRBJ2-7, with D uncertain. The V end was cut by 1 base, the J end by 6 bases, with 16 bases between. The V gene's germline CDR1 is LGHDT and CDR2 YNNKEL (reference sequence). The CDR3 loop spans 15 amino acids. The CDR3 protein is CASSQGARGDLEQYF. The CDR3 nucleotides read TGTGCCAGCAGCCAAGGGGCCCGAGGAGATCTCGAGCAGTACTTC.

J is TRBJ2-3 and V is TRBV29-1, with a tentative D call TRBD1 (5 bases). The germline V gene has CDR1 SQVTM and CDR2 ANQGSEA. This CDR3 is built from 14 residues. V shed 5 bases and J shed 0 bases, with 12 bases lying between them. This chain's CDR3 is CSVRIGASTDTQYF. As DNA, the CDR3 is TGCAGCGTTCGAATTGGGGCGAGCACAGATACGCAGTATTTT.

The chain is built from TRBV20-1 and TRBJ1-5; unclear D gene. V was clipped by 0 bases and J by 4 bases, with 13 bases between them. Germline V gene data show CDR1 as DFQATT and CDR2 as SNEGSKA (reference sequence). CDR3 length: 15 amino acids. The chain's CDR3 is CSARDRRTGNQPQHF. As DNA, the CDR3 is TGCAGTGCTAGAGATCGTAGGACGGGGAATCAGCCCCAGCATTTT.

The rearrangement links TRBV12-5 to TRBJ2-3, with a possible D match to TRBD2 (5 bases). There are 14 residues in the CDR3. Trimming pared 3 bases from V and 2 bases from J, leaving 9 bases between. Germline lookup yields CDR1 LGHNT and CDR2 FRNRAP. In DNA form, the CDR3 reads TGTGCTAGTGGTTTCGGACTCTTCACAGATACGCAGTATTTT. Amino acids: CASGFGLFTDTQYF.

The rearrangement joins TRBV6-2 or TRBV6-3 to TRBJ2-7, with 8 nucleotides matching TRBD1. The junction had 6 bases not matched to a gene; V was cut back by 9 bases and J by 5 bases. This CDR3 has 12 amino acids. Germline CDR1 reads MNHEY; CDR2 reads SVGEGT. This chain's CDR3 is CASSQGGHEQYF. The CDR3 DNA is TGTGCCAGTTCACAGGGGGGCCACGAGCAGTACTTC.

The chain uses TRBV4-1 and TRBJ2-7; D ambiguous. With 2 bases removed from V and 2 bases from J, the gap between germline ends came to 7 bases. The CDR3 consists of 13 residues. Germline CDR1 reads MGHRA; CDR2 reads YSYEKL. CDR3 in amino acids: CASSQQVPYEQYF. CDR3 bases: TGCGCCAGCAGCCAACAGGTTCCCTACGAGCAGTACTTC.

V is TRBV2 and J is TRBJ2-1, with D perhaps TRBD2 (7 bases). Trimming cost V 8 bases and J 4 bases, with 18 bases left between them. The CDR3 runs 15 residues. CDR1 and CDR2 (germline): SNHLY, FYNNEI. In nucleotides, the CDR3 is TGTGCCAGCGGATTAGGGGGGGGCGCTTACAATGAGCAGTTCTTC. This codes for CASGLGGGAYNEQFF.

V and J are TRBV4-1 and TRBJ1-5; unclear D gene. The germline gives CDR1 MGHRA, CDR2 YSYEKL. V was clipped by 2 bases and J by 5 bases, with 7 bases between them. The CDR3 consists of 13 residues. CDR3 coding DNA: TGCGCCAGCAGCCAACTGCCGGATCAGCCCCAGCATTTT. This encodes CASSQLPDQPQHF.

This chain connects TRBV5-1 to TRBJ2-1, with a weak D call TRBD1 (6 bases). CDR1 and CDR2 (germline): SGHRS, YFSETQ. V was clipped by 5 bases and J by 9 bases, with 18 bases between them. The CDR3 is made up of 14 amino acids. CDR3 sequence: CASRAEPRGGEQFF. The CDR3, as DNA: TGCGCCAGCAGGGCGGAACCTAGAGGGGGTGAGCAGTTCTTC.

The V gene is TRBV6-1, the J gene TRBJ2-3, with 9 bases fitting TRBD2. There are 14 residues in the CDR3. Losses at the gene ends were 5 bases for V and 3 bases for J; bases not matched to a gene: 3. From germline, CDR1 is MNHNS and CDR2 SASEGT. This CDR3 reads CASSLAGATDTQYF. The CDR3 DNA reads TGTGCCAGCAGTTTAGCGGGAGCGACAGATACGCAGTATTTT.

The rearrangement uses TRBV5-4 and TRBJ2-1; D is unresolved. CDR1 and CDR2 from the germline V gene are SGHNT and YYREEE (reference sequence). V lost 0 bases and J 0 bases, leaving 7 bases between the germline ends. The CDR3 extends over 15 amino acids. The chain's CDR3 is CASSLEPSSYNEQFF. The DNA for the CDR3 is TGTGCCAGCAGCTTGGAACCTAGCTCCTACAATGAGCAGTTCTTC.